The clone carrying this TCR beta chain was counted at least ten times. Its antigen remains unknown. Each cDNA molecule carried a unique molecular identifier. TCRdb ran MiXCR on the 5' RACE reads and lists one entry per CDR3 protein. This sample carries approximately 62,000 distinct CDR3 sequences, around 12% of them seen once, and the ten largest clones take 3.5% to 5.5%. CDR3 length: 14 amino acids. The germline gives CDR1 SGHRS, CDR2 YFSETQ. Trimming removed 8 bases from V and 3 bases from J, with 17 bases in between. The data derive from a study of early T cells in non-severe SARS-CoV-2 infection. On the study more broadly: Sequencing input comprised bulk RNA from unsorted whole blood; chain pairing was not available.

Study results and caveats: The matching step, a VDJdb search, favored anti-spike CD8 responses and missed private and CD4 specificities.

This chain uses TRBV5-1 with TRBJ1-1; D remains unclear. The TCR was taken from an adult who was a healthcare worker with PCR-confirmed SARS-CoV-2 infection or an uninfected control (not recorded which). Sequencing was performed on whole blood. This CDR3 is CASARTAPDTEAFF. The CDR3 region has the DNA TGCGCCAGTGCAAGAACTGCTCCGGACACTGAAGCTTTCTTT.